This TCR beta chain was obtained from a study of metastatic and nonmetastatic thyroid tumors. Study findings and constraints: Reportedly, malignant thyroid tumors had significantly higher TCR beta diversity than benign nodules, in blood and tumor.

Each patient came to thyroid surgery without any prior treatment (of any kind). The V end lost 0 bases, the J end lost 10 bases, and 13 bases lay between the germline ends. Germline V CDR1 and CDR2: LGHNA, YSLEER. The CDR3 contains 15 residues. TCRdb called clones again from the PCR reads with MiXCR. Of about 93,000 clones in the sample, 12% are singletons; the top ten hold approximately 10%. This clone has a count of ten or more. Its matching antigen is unknown. This chain uses TRBV4-3 with TRBJ1-6, with D maybe TRBD1 (5 bases). The specimen was blood. This clonotype was obtained from a female donor with papillary thyroid cancer or a benign thyroid nodule (not recorded which). Some clones in this sample may be carry-over from other donors' samples. CDR3 in DNA: TGCGCCAGCAGCCAAGAGCCCAGGGTAGGGTCACCCCTCCACTTT. Encoded protein: CASSQEPRVGSPLHF.